The 30 T cell receptor beta chains below come from one sample, sequenced in a study of technical replicates of blood from a handful of donors. This table comes from immunoSEQ multiplex PCR, and its TCRdb copy is limited to in-frame clones, with some not included. The sample consists of around 73,000 clones, approximately 91% of them appearing once. Sequencing was carried out using PBMCs. Every receptor here comes from a human donor in good health. Some clones in this sample may be carry-over from other donors' samples.

The chain has TRBV20-1 and TRBJ2-7; D is ambiguous. The V and J ends lost 5 bases and 0 bases respectively, with 5 bases between them. CDR1 and CDR2 (germline): DFQATT, SNEGSKA (reference sequence). This CDR3 contains 11 residues. In DNA, the CDR3 is TGCAGTGCTGACATCTCCTACGAGCAGTACTTC. This codes for CSADISYEQYF.

V gene TRBV27 combines with J gene TRBJ1-5, with D possibly matching TRBD1 (6 bases). Germline CDR1 reads MNHEY; CDR2 reads SMNVEV (reference sequence). Trimming removed 2 bases from V and 4 bases from J, with 9 bases in between. This CDR3 has 14 amino acids. CDR3 DNA: TGTGCCAGCAGTTTAGGACAGACTAATCAGCCCCAGCATTTT. It yields the protein CASSLGQTNQPQHF.

Points on this clone: A read error may account for a junction end that differs from germline. The V gene is TRBV30, the J gene TRBJ2-1; 7 nucleotides align to TRBD2. Germline V gene lookup returns CDR1 GTSNPN and CDR2 SVGIG (reference sequence). The CDR3 covers 13 residues. The CDR3 reads CAWSVSRVAGVLF. CDR3 bases: TGTGCCTGGAGTGTTAGCCGTGTCGCGGGAGTGCTCTTC.

The genes are TRBV21-1 and TRBJ2-7; the listed D gene, TRBD2, was not tested against the DNA. TRBV21-1 is a pseudogene locus. This CDR3 spans 16 amino acids. The CDR3 DNA reads as TGTGCCAGCAGCAAATCGGAAGGCGGGAGTAGATACGAGCAGTACTTC. Protein: CASSKSEGGSRYEQYF.

The chain couples TRBV5-1 to TRBJ2-1; TRBD2 might be the D (6 bases). This CDR3 contains 17 residues. Trimming took off 4 bases at V and 7 bases at J, with 24 bases between the two ends. Germline V gene sequence: CDR1 SGHRS, CDR2 YFSETQ. The CDR3 DNA follows: TGCGCCAGCAGCCTATTTCACGGAGGGGATCCCAGAAATGAGCAGTTCTTC. Translated: CASSLFHGGDPRNEQFF.

The V call is TRBV7-9, the J call TRBJ2-3, with D maybe TRBD1 (6 bases). Per germline, CDR1 SEHNR and CDR2 FQNEAQ (reference sequence). Trimming removed 5 bases at V and 2 bases at J, with 20 bases between. CDR3 length: 17 amino acids. As DNA, the CDR3 is TGTGCCAGCAGCGCCCGAATGTACCGGGACAACACAGATACGCAGTATTTT. Translated: CASSARMYRDNTDTQYF.

The chain is built from TRBV14 and TRBJ2-1; D not certain. This CDR3 is built from 16 residues. Looked up from germline, CDR1 is SGHDN and CDR2 is FVKESK. V was trimmed by 2 bases and J by 6 bases, leaving 17 bases between them. The CDR3 DNA follows: TGTGCCAGCAGCCAATACTTAGATCGGGTGTCCAATGAGCAGTTCTTC. It codes for CASSQYLDRVSNEQFF.

In DNA form, the CDR3 reads TGTGCCAGCAGCCCCAGGGGGAGCTCCTACGAGCAGTACTTC. It codes for CASSPRGSSYEQYF. The chain has TRBV7-2 and TRBJ2-7; 7 nucleotides agree with TRBD1. The J segment lost 0 bases and the V segment lost 5 bases, leaving 4 bases of the junction unmatched. The CDR3 has 14 amino acids. The germline CDR1 and CDR2 sequences are SGHTA and FQGNSA. Supplemented by reference TRBV7-2 and TRBJ2-7, the full variable domain reads GAGVSQSPSNKVTEKGKDVELRCDPISGHTALYWYRQSLGQGLEFLIYFQGNSAPDKSGLPSDRFSAERTGGSVSTLTIQRTQQEDSAVYLCASSPRGSSYEQYFGPGTRLTVT.

The CDR3, as DNA: TGTGCCAGCAGCCCGATCCGGGAGACCCAGTACTTC. It specifies CASSPIRETQYF. The rearrangement joins TRBV7-2 to TRBJ2-5; unclear D gene. Trimming left V 5 bases short and J 5 bases short, with 9 bases between. CDR3 length equals 12 residues. Germline V gene data show CDR1 as SGHTA and CDR2 as FQGNSA.

The rearrangement joins TRBV5-1 to TRBJ2-5; 7 nucleotides agree with TRBD2. CDR3 size: 14 residues. The V gene end was trimmed by 7 bases and the J gene end by 1 base; junction bases not matched to a gene: 7. The germline V gene encodes CDR1 SGHRS and CDR2 YFSETQ. The CDR3 region is CASRGGATQETQYF. The DNA of the CDR3 is TGCGCCAGCCGCGGGGGAGCTACCCAAGAGACCCAGTACTTC.

The gene calls are TRBV6-5 and TRBJ2-1; 8 nucleotides match TRBD1. CDR1 MNHEY and CDR2 SVGAGI come from the germline V gene. This CDR3 contains 16 residues. Trimming removed 4 bases from V and 4 bases from J; junction bases left unmatched: 9. In nucleotides, the CDR3 is TGTGCCAGCAGTTCCAGAGGGACAGGCCCTTACAATGAGCAGTTCTTC. Translation: CASSSRGTGPYNEQFF.

The V call is TRBV10-3, the J call TRBJ2-1, with 14 positions matching TRBD2. CDR1 and CDR2 from the germline V gene are ENHRY and SYGVKD. The CDR3 sequence is 18 residues long. V gave up 3 bases and J gave up 5 bases; unmatched junction bases: 9. The CDR3 coding sequence is TGTGCCATCAGTGACGTGTCCGGACTAGCGGGAGGAGACAATGAGCAGTTCTTC. Its protein product is CAISDVSGLAGGDNEQFF.

This chain joins TRBV4-2 and TRBJ2-1, with 8 bases aligning to TRBD2. CDR3 size: 14 residues. The germline CDR1 and CDR2 sequences are LGHNA and YNFKEQ. Unmatched junction bases numbered 0, after V lost 0 bases and J lost 5 bases. DNA of the CDR3: TGTGCCAGCAGCCAAGAGCGGGGGGACAATGAGCAGTTCTTC. It translates to CASSQERGDNEQFF.

The genes are TRBV7-2 and TRBJ1-6, with D unresolved. The V and J ends lost 1 base and 0 bases respectively, with 10 bases between them. Per the germline V gene, CDR1 is SGHTA and CDR2 is FQGNSA. CDR3 length: 17 amino acids. The CDR3 nucleotides are TGTGCCAGCAGCTTAGTGCGGGTTAGCTCCTATAATTCACCCCTCCACTTT. This sequence encodes CASSLVRVSSYNSPLHF.

The chain links TRBV7-2 to TRBJ2-5, with 11 bases aligning to TRBD2. The CDR3 totals 16 residues. CDR1 and CDR2 from the germline V gene are SGHTA and FQGNSA. V shed 3 bases and J 4 bases; nucleotides not matched to a gene: 7. The CDR3 DNA reads TGTGCCAGCAGCTTGACTAGCGGGGCCACCGGAGAGACCCAGTACTTC. As protein: CASSLTSGATGETQYF.

The gene calls are TRBV7-2 and TRBJ2-1, with D possibly TRBD1 on 5 matching bases. Germline V CDR1 and CDR2: SGHTA, FQGNSA. The CDR3 is made up of 15 amino acids. The V gene lost 0 bases and the J gene lost 4 bases, with 10 bases spanning the gap. Written as DNA, the CDR3 is TGTGCCAGCAGCTTAGCGGCGACAGTTTACAATGAGCAGTTCTTC. Translating gives CASSLAATVYNEQFF.

V is TRBV7-8 and J is TRBJ2-3; D may be TRBD2 (5 bases). Trimming took 7 bases from V and 2 from J, leaving 13 bases between them. Germline CDR1 SGHVS, CDR2 FQNEAQ. This CDR3 region has 14 residues. The CDR3 region is CASTLGSHTDTQYF. In DNA, the CDR3 is TGTGCCAGCACCTTGGGGAGCCACACAGATACGCAGTATTTT.

The chain employs TRBV7-3 and TRBJ2-2; TRBD2 might be the D (7 bases). CDR3 size: 13 residues. The V gene's germline CDR1 is SGHTA and CDR2 FQGTGA. V dropped 5 bases and J dropped 9 bases, with 13 bases sitting between them. CDR3 coding DNA: TGTGCCAGCAGCCTAGCGGACAGCCGGGAGCTGTTTTTT. Translated, it gives CASSLADSRELFF.

This chain links TRBV7-9 with TRBJ2-7; TRBD1 is a possible D gene (6 bases). CDR1 is SEHNR and CDR2 is FQNEAQ in the germline V gene (reference sequence). CDR3 length: 14 residues. The V end lost 1 base, the J end lost 2 bases, and 9 bases lay between the germline ends. The DNA of the CDR3 is TGTGCCAGCAGCTTAGTCGGGGACACCTACGAGCAGTACTTC. It specifies CASSLVGDTYEQYF.

The chain combines TRBV7-9 with TRBJ2-5, with a tentative D call TRBD1 (6 bases). V was cut by 6 bases and J by 4 bases, with 12 bases left in between. The germline V gene has CDR1 SEHNR and CDR2 FQNEAQ (reference sequence). CDR3 length: 13 amino acids. The chain's CDR3 is CASRRQALETQYF. The DNA for the CDR3 is TGTGCCAGCAGGAGACAGGCGCTAGAGACCCAGTACTTC.

J is TRBJ2-5 and V is TRBV5-1; D gene ambiguous. The germline CDR1 and CDR2 sequences are SGHRS and YFSETQ. The CDR3 spans 14 residues. V was clipped by 0 bases and J by 0 bases, with 6 bases between them. CDR3 sequence reads: CASSLDLNQETQYF. DNA of the CDR3: TGCGCCAGCAGCTTGGATCTAAACCAAGAGACCCAGTACTTC. The entire variable domain, with the rest obtained from reference TRBV5-1 and TRBJ2-5, is as follows: KAGVTQTPRYLIKTRGQQVTLSCSPISGHRSVSWYQQTPGQGLQFLFEYFSETQRNKGNFPGRFSGRQFSNSRSEMNVSTLELGDSALYLCASSLDLNQETQYFGPGTRLLVL.

This rearrangement joins TRBV30 to TRBJ2-5; 12 positions match TRBD2. Germline V lookup: CDR1 GTSNPN, CDR2 SVGIG (reference sequence). This CDR3 has 15 residues. V shed 3 bases and J 4 bases; nucleotides not matched to a gene: 6. CDR3: CAWRGLAGGRETQYF. CDR3 nucleotide sequence: TGTGCCTGGAGGGGACTAGCGGGTGGGAGAGAGACCCAGTACTTC.

The gene calls are TRBV4-3 and TRBJ2-3, with TRBD1 matching 8 bases. The CDR3 extends over 15 amino acids. Looked up from germline, CDR1 is LGHNA and CDR2 is YSLEER. After removal of 5 bases from V and 4 bases from J, the junction contained 8 bases not matched to a gene. The CDR3 DNA sequence: TGCGCCAGCAGCTCCCGGACAGGGTGGTCAGATACGCAGTATTTT. The encoded protein is CASSSRTGWSDTQYF.

This sequence joins TRBV4-1 and TRBJ2-7; TRBD1 aligns across 7 bases. CDR1 is MGHRA, CDR2 YSYEKL, per germline. CDR3 size: 15 residues. Unmatched junction bases numbered 10, after V lost 2 bases and J lost 6 bases. The CDR3 is CASSQPTAGGSEQYF. Here the CDR3 DNA reads TGCGCCAGCAGCCAACCCACCGCAGGGGGAAGCGAGCAGTACTTC.

The rearrangement joins TRBV19 to TRBJ1-4, with unresolved D. This CDR3 is 15 amino acids long. Germline CDR1 and CDR2: LNHDA and SQIVND (reference sequence). Trimming shortened V by 6 bases and J by 4 bases, and 15 bases separated the two germline ends. The CDR3, as DNA: TGTGCCAGTAGGATACACCGAAGCAATAATGAAAAACTGTTTTTT. As protein: CASRIHRSNNEKLFF. Full variable domain (rest looked up from reference TRBV19 and TRBJ1-4): DGGITQSPKYLFRKEGQNVTLSCEQNLNHDAMYWYRQDPGQGLRLIYYSQIVNDFQKGDIAEGYSVSREKKESFPLTVTSAQKNPTAFYLCASRIHRSNNEKLFFGSGTQLSVL.

Here the CDR3 DNA reads TGTGCCAGCAGCCCCTGGACTAGCGGGAAGAATGAGCAGTTCTTC. Translating it yields CASSPWTSGKNEQFF. The chain has TRBV14 and TRBJ2-1; 12 bases map to TRBD2. Germline lookup yields CDR1 SGHDN and CDR2 FVKESK. V shed 4 bases and J 7 bases; nucleotides not matched to a gene: 5. The CDR3 loop spans 15 amino acids.

The chain joins TRBV5-6 to TRBJ2-7, with D possibly TRBD2 on 5 matching bases. CDR3 length: 15 amino acids. V was pared by 1 base and J by 3 bases, with 14 bases between. Germline-derived CDR1 and CDR2 are SGHDT and YYEEEE. CDR3 residues: CASSLYQEAIYEQYF. The CDR3 DNA follows: TGTGCCAGCAGCTTGTACCAGGAGGCTATCTACGAGCAGTACTTC. Based on the CDR3 plus reference TRBV5-6 and TRBJ2-7, the full variable domain is DAGVTQSPTHLIKTRGQQVTLRCSPKSGHDTVSWYQQALGQGPQFIFQYYEEEERQRGNFPDRFSGHQFPNYSSELNVNALLLGDSALYLCASSLYQEAIYEQYFGPGTRLTVT.

The V gene is TRBV9, the J gene TRBJ2-3, with TRBD2 as a possible D gene (5 bases). The germline V gene has CDR1 SGDLS and CDR2 YYNGEE. The CDR3 extends over 14 amino acids. With 1 base removed from V and 5 bases from J, the gap between germline ends came to 11 bases. CDR3 DNA: TGTGCCAGCAGCGTAAGGCGGGTTGAAGATACGCAGTATTTT. This gives the protein CASSVRRVEDTQYF.

The chain is built from TRBV25-1 and TRBJ2-1; 10 bases match TRBD1. CDR1 and CDR2 (germline): MGHDK, SYGVNS. CDR3 size: 15 residues. Losses at the gene ends were 6 bases for V and 5 bases for J; bases not matched to a gene: 7. This chain's CDR3 is CASSDPGTGDNEQFF. CDR3 bases: TGTGCCAGCAGCGACCCCGGGACAGGGGACAATGAGCAGTTCTTC. The full variable domain, rest sourced from reference TRBV25-1 and TRBJ2-1, is EADIYQTPRYLVIGTGKKITLECSQTMGHDKMYWYQQDPGMELHLIHYSYGVNSTEKGDLSSESTVSRIRTEHFPLTLESARPSHTSQYLCASSDPGTGDNEQFFGPGTRLTVL.

This clone was observed a single time. The rearrangement uses TRBV4-1 and TRBJ2-3, with TRBD2 matching 8 bases. Germline CDR1 reads MGHRA; CDR2 reads YSYEKL. The CDR3 contains 16 residues. The V segment lost 0 bases and the J segment 3 bases; nucleotides outside the gene matches: 5. CDR3 in DNA: TGCGCCAGCAGCCAAGAGGTGGCTAGCGGGACAGATACGCAGTATTTT. It codes for CASSQEVASGTDTQYF.